This TCR beta chain was sequenced for a study of cytomegalovirus exposure and HLA in healthy donors. Turning to the study itself: Earlier, fewer than 130 million unique TCR beta sequences were recovered from about 200 million T cells by an analysis.

This clone was seen a handful of times. Its target is unknown. Looked up from germline, CDR1 is SGHRS and CDR2 is YFSETQ. The CDR3 contains 13 residues. V was cut by 5 bases and J by 3 bases, with 12 bases left in between. Study outcomes and limitations: What was likely a sequencing artifact was a cluster of highly shared sequence variants. HLA-A and HLA-B allele assignments for most subjects were reportedly predicted accurately using TCR beta sequences.

Primers: 60 Vbeta forward and 13 Jbeta reverse. Produced via immunoSEQ multiplex PCR; TCRdb's table is partial and in-frame only. The sample has around 130,000 clones, approximately 85% seen once; the top ten hold under 7%. This rearrangement joins TRBV5-1 to TRBJ2-7; D ambiguous. This TCR was sampled from a woman between 25 and 40 years old in good health and CMV-seropositive. Sequencing was performed on PBMCs. The CDR3 DNA reads TGCGCCAGCAGTATCACCTATTACTACGAGCAGTACTTC. Translating it yields CASSITYYYEQYF.